Following are 12 T cell receptor beta chains from one sample sequenced in a study of T cells in Graves' hyperthyroidism and ophthalmopathy. The CDR3 regions of TCR beta were amplified from RNA transcripts. Primed by the HTBI set, a first-round RT-PCR was run on the TCR CDR3. One entry per CDR3 protein, called by TCRdb with MiXCR from the multiplex PCR reads. The data hold about 480,000 distinct CDR3 sequences, with around a quarter observed a single time. Sequenced: blood. Receptors originate from a woman between 25 and 40 years old with Graves' ophthalmopathy.

The CDR3 protein is CASSTGGGGEETQYF. CDR3 DNA sequence: TGTGCCAGCAGTACAGGAGGCGGGGGGGAAGAGACCCAGTACTTC. The rearrangement uses TRBV9 and TRBJ2-5; 9 bases map to TRBD2. Germline loops: CDR1 SGDLS, CDR2 YYNGEE. This CDR3 is 15 amino acids long. The V and J ends lost 5 bases and 3 bases, in that order; junction bases with no gene match: 8.

This chain uses TRBV11-1 with TRBJ1-6, with 8 positions matching TRBD1. The V segment lost 3 bases and the J segment 7 bases; nucleotides outside the gene matches: 8. The CDR3 totals 16 residues. CDR1 and CDR2 from the germline V gene are SGHAT and FQDESV (reference sequence). The CDR3 region is CASSFGQGWKNSPLHF. The CDR3 DNA reads as TGTGCCAGCAGCTTCGGACAGGGATGGAAGAATTCACCCCTCCACTTT.

The table lists this clonotype with many counts. The chain combines TRBV28 with TRBJ1-5, with TRBD1 matching 9 bases. The CDR3 spans 16 residues. The ends lost 2 bases at V and 6 bases at J; junction bases unmatched: 8. From germline, CDR1 is MDHEN and CDR2 SYDVKM. CDR3 sequence: CASSLRMGQGGQPQHF. The CDR3 DNA follows: TGTGCCAGCAGTTTAAGGATGGGACAGGGCGGTCAGCCCCAGCATTTT.

The chain employs TRBV6-1 and TRBJ2-7; 9 positions match TRBD1. V dropped 4 bases and J dropped 2; count of bases not matched to a gene: 3. Looked up from germline, CDR1 is MNHNS and CDR2 is SASEGT. CDR3 size: 14 residues. The CDR3 nucleotides are TGTGCCAGCAGTGGGACAGGGGCCACCTACGAGCAGTACTTC. This gives the protein CASSGTGATYEQYF.

This clonotype appeared many times. V gene TRBV9 combines with J gene TRBJ2-7, with a tentative D call TRBD1 (6 bases). The CDR3 spans 15 residues. Looked up from germline, CDR1 is SGDLS and CDR2 is YYNGEE. With 3 bases removed from V and 5 bases from J, the gap between germline ends came to 18 bases. In DNA, the CDR3 is TGTGCCAGCAGCGCTGGTGGGACAACGAGCCACGAGCAGTACTTC. Translated: CASSAGGTTSHEQYF.

This clonotype has just a few counts. The chain is built from TRBV12-3 or TRBV12-4 and TRBJ2-5; the D call may be TRBD1 or TRBD2 (6 bases each). V dropped 5 bases and J dropped 1 base, with 14 bases sitting between them. This CDR3 comprises 15 residues. CDR3 sequence reads: CASSPPPGAQETQYF. The CDR3 bases are TGTGCCAGCAGTCCCCCTCCGGGGGCCCAAGAGACCCAGTACTTC.

In this sample, this clonotype turned up many times. The chain joins TRBV7-3 to TRBJ2-7; perhaps TRBD1 as D (7 bases). Germline V gene data show CDR1 as SGHTA and CDR2 as FQGTGA. This CDR3 is 13 amino acids long. Trimming took off 2 bases at V and 6 bases at J, with 11 bases between the two ends. This chain's CDR3 is CASSLQGGPEQYF. DNA of the CDR3: TGTGCCAGCAGCTTACAGGGGGGACCCGAGCAGTACTTC.

This sequence joins TRBV7-2 and TRBJ2-5; D uncertain. Germline loops: CDR1 SGHTA, CDR2 FQGNSA. V lost 5 bases to trimming and J lost 5 bases, with 6 bases between them. This CDR3 contains 11 residues. The CDR3 region is CASSTEETQYF. The CDR3 region has the DNA TGTGCCAGCAGCACCGAGGAGACCCAGTACTTC.

This chain connects TRBV5-1 to TRBJ1-1; maybe TRBD1 (5 bases). The germline gives CDR1 SGHRS, CDR2 YFSETQ. V lost 0 bases to trimming and J lost 1 base, with 10 bases between them. The CDR3 covers 15 residues. The CDR3 nucleotides are TGCGCCAGCAGCTTGGCCGCCGGGGCGAACACTGAAGCTTTCTTT. Residues: CASSLAAGANTEAFF. Looking up the rest from reference TRBV5-1 and TRBJ1-1 gives the full variable domain: KAGVTQTPRYLIKTRGQQVTLSCSPISGHRSVSWYQQTPGQGLQFLFEYFSETQRNKGNFPGRFSGRQFSNSRSEMNVSTLELGDSALYLCASSLAAGANTEAFFGQGTRLTVV.

CDR3 protein: CASRLQDLNTEAFF. The DNA for the CDR3 is TGTGCCAGTAGATTACAGGACTTGAACACTGAAGCTTTCTTT. The chain employs TRBV19 and TRBJ1-1; tentatively, D is TRBD1 (5 bases). The germline V and J ends were trimmed by 6 bases and 0 bases, with 11 bases remaining between them. Germline CDR1 reads LNHDA; CDR2 reads SQIVND (reference sequence). This CDR3 has 14 amino acids.

Ten or more counts support this clonotype. The chain has TRBV11-1 and TRBJ1-2; a possible D gene is TRBD1 (5 bases). CDR1 SGHAT and CDR2 FQDESV come from the germline V gene (reference sequence). Trimming cost V 4 bases and J 8 bases, with 17 bases left between them. The CDR3 contains 14 residues. Here the CDR3 reads CASSSRQREDGYTF. Here the CDR3 DNA reads TGTGCCAGCAGCTCGAGACAGCGGGAGGACGGCTACACCTTC.

DNA of the CDR3: TGCAGTGCTAGAGGGGCTAGCGGGAGAACAGAGACCCAGTACTTC. Its translation: CSARGASGRTETQYF. The J gene is TRBJ2-5, the V gene TRBV20-1, with 10 bases that match TRBD2. The CDR3 is made up of 15 amino acids. The ends lost 1 base at V and 4 bases at J; junction bases unmatched: 6. Germline V gene sequence: CDR1 DFQATT, CDR2 SNEGSKA (reference sequence).